Following are 6 T cell receptor beta chains from one sample sequenced in a study of CD8 T cells in ankylosing spondylitis. Whole-study findings and limits: About 8 highly homologous variants made up a TCR beta motif, and this motif appeared characteristic of ankylosing spondylitis blood.

TCRdb recomputed calls from the 5' RACE reads with MiXCR, one row per CDR3 protein. The sample consists of fewer than 500,000 distinct CDR3 sequences, 25% to 30% of them appearing once. Antigens of these TCRs are unknown. The sample comprised blood, either unsorted or a sorted T cell fraction (not recorded which). The receptor source for this set is a male donor with ankylosing spondylitis.

This clonotype was counted between two and nine times. The genes are TRBV5-1 and TRBJ1-1; no clear D gene. The CDR3 spans 14 residues. Germline V lookup: CDR1 SGHRS, CDR2 YFSETQ. V shed 0 bases and J shed 0 bases, with 6 bases lying between them. The CDR3 nucleotides are TGCGCCAGCAGCTTGGCTCGGGTGAACACTGAAGCTTTCTTT. Translation gives CASSLARVNTEAFF.

The V and J genes are TRBV10-3 and TRBJ2-3; 8 nucleotides line up with TRBD1. The CDR3 loop spans 13 amino acids. Losses at the gene ends were 6 bases for V and 4 bases for J; bases not matched to a gene: 3. Germline CDR1 ENHRY, CDR2 SYGVKD. CDR3 DNA: TGTGCCATCAGGGACAGGGTCCCAGATACGCAGTATTTT. Translation gives CAIRDRVPDTQYF.

This clonotype showed up just a few times. The chain combines TRBV9 with TRBJ1-1; a weak D match, TRBD1 (5 bases). The germline V gene has CDR1 SGDLS and CDR2 YYNGEE. The CDR3 is 15 residues long. Trimming shortened V by 0 bases and J by 4 bases, and 13 bases separated the two germline ends. The chain's CDR3 is CASSVVLGGSTEAFF. Written as DNA, the CDR3 is TGTGCCAGCAGCGTAGTATTGGGGGGGAGCACTGAAGCTTTCTTT.

The V call is TRBV12-3 or TRBV12-4, the J call TRBJ2-3; 9 nucleotides agree with TRBD2. J gave up 1 base and V 6 bases, and 11 bases lay outside the gene matches. This CDR3 contains 17 residues. CDR3 nucleotide sequence: TGTGCCAGCAGGCCGGGACTAGCTGGTACCGGCACAGATACGCAGTATTTT. Its protein product is CASRPGLAGTGTDTQYF.

The genes are TRBV28 and TRBJ2-4; a possible D gene is TRBD1 (6 bases). The CDR3 is 14 residues long. Germline V gene data show CDR1 as MDHEN and CDR2 as SYDVKM. V lost 6 bases to trimming and J lost 0 bases, with 9 bases between them. The DNA for the CDR3 is TGTGCCAGCAGCCAGGACAGAGCCAAAAACATTCAGTACTTC. Residues: CASSQDRAKNIQYF.

The chain joins TRBV4-1 to TRBJ2-7; D is ambiguous. Deletions cut 4 bases from V and 1 base from J, with 14 bases between. Germline V gene lookup returns CDR1 MGHRA and CDR2 YSYEKL. CDR3 size: 15 residues. CDR3 residues: CASSRSSDNSYEQYF. In DNA, the CDR3 is TGCGCCAGCAGCCGGAGTAGTGACAATTCCTACGAGCAGTACTTC.